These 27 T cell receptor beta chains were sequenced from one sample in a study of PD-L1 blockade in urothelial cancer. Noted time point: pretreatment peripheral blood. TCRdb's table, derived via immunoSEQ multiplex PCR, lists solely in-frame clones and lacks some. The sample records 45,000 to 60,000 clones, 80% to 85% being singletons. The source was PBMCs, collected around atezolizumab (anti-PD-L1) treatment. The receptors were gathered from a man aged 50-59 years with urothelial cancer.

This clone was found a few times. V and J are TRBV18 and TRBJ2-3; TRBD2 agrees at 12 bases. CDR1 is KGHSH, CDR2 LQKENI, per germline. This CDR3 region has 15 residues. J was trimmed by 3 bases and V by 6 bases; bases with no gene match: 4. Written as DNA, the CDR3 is TGTGCCAGCTCTCGGACTAGCGGGACTACAGATACGCAGTATTTT. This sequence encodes CASSRTSGTTDTQYF. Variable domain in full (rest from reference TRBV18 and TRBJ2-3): NAGVMQNPRHLVRRRGQEARLRCSPMKGHSHVYWYRQLPEEGLKFMVYLQKENIIDESGMPKERFSAEFPKEGPSILRIQQVVRGDSAAYFCASSRTSGTTDTQYFGPGTRLTVL.

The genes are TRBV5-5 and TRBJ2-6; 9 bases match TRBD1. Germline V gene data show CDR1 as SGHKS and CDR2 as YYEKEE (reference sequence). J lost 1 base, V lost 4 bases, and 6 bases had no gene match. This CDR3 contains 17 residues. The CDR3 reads CASSLGTGNSGANVLTF. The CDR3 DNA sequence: TGTGCCAGCAGCCTGGGGACAGGGAATTCTGGGGCCAACGTCCTGACTTTC.

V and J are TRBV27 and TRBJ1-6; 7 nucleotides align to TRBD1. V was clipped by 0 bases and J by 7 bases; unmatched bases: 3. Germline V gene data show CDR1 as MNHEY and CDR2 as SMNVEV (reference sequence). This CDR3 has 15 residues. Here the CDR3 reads CASSLSGQSNSPLHF. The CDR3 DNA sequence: TGTGCCAGCAGTTTATCGGGACAGAGCAATTCACCCCTCCACTTT.

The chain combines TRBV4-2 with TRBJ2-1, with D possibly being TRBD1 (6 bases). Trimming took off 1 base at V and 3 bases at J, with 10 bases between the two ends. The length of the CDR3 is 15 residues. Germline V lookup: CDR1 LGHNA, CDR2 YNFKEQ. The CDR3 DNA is TGTGCCAGCAGCCAAGGGGGGCAGAACTACAATGAGCAGTTCTTC. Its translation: CASSQGGQNYNEQFF.

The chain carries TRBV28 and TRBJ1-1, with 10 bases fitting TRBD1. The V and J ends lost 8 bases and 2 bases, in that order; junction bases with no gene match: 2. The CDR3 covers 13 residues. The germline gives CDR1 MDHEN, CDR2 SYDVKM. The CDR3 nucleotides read TGTGCCAGCGGGACAGGGGCCAACACTGAAGCTTTCTTT. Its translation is CASGTGANTEAFF.

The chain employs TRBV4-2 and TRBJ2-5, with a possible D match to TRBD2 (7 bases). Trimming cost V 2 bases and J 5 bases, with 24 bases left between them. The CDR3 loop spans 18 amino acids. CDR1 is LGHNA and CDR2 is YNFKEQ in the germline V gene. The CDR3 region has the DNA TGTGCCAGCAGCCAAAGCTCTATAAGTGGGGGGGCCGGGGAGACCCAGTACTTC. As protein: CASSQSSISGGAGETQYF.

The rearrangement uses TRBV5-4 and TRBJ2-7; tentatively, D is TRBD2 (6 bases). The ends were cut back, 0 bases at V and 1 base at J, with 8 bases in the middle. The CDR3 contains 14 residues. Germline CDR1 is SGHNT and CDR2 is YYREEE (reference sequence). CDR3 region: CASSLVAGSYEQYF. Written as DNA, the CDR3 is TGTGCCAGCAGCTTGGTGGCGGGGTCCTACGAGCAGTACTTC.

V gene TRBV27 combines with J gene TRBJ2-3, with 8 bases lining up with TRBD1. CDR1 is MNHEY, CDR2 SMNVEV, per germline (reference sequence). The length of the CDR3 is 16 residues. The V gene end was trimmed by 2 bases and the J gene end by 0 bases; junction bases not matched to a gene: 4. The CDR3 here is CASSLRGQVSTDTQYF. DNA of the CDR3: TGTGCCAGCAGTTTAAGGGGACAGGTTAGCACAGATACGCAGTATTTT.

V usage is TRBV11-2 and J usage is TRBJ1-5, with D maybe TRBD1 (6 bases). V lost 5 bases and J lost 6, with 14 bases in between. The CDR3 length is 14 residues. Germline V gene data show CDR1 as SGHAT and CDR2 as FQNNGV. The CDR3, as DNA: TGTGCCAGCAGCGCCAGGGGTACAGGTCAGCCCCAGCATTTT. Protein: CASSARGTGQPQHF.

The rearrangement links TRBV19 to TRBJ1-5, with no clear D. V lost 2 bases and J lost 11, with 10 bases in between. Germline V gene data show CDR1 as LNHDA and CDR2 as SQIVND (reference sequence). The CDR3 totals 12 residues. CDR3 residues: CASSISSSAQHF. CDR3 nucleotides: TGTGCCAGTAGTATATCCTCGTCGGCCCAGCATTTT.

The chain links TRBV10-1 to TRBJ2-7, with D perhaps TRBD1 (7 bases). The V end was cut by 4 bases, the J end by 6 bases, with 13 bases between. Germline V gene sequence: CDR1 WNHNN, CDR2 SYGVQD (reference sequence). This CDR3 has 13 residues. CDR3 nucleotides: TGCGCCAGCAGTGCCCACAGGGGAGGCGAGCAGTACTTC. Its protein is CASSAHRGGEQYF.

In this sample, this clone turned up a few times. This chain's CDR3 is CASSQSGAFSGNTIYF. CDR3 DNA sequence: TGCGCCAGCAGTCAATCGGGAGCATTCTCTGGAAACACCATATATTTT. The chain combines TRBV23-1 with TRBJ1-3; no clear D gene. TRBV23-1 is identified as an open reading frame with a role that is uncertain. The CDR3 consists of 16 residues. With 0 bases removed from V and 0 bases from J, the gap between germline ends came to 9 bases.

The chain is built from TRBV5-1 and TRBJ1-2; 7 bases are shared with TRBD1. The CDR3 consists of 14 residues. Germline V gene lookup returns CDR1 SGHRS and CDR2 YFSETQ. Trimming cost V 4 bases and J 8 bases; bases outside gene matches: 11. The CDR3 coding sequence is TGCGCCAGCAGCGAAATCGACAGGGCCGGAGGCTACACCTTC. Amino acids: CASSEIDRAGGYTF.

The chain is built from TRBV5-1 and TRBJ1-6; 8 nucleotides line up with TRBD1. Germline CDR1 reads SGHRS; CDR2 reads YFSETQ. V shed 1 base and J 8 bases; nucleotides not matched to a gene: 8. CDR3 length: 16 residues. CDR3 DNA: TGCGCCAGCAGCTTGCAGGGCACAGGGGGAGATTCACCCCTCCACTTT. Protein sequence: CASSLQGTGGDSPLHF.

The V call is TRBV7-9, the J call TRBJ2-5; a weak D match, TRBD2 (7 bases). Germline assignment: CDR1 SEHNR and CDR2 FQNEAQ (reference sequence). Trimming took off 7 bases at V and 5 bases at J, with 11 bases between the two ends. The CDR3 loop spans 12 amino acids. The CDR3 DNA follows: TGTGCCAGCAAGGGGGGGGGTGAGACCCAGTACTTC. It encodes CASKGGGETQYF.

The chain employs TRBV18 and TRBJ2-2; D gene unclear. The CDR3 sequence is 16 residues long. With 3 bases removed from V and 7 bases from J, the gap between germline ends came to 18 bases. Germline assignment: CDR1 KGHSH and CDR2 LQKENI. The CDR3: CASSPNSVPVGGELFF. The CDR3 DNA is TGTGCCAGCTCACCCAATTCGGTACCGGTTGGCGGGGAGCTGTTTTTT.

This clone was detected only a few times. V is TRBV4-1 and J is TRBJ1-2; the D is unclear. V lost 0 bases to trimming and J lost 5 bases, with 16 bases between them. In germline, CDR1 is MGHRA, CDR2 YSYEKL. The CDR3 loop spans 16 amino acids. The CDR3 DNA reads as TGCGCCAGCAGCCAAGATCCCACGGAGGTATATTATGGCTACACCTTC. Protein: CASSQDPTEVYYGYTF.

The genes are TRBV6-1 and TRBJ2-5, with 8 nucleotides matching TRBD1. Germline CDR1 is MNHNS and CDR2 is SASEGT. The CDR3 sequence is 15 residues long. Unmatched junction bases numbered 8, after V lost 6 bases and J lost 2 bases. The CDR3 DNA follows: TGTGCCAGCAGCCGGGACAGGTCAGCACAAGAGACCCAGTACTTC. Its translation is CASSRDRSAQETQYF.

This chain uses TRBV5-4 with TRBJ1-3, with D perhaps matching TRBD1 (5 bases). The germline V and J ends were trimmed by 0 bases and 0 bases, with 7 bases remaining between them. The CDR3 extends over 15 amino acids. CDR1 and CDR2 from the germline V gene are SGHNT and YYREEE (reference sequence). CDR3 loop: CASSLDRTSGNTIYF. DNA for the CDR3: TGTGCCAGCAGCTTGGACAGGACCTCTGGAAACACCATATATTTT.

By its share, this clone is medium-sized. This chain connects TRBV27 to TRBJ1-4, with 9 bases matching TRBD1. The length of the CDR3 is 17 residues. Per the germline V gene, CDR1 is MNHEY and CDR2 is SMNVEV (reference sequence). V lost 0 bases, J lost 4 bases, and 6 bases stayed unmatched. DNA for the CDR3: TGTGCCAGCAGTTTATCGTGGGGGACAGGGCTTAATGAAAAACTGTTTTTT. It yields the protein CASSLSWGTGLNEKLFF.

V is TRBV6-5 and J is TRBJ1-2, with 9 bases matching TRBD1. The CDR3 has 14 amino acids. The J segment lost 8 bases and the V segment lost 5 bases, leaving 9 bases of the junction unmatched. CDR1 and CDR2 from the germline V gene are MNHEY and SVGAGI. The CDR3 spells CASSRTGDPLGYTF. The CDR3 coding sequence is TGTGCCAGCAGTCGGACAGGGGATCCCCTGGGCTACACCTTC.

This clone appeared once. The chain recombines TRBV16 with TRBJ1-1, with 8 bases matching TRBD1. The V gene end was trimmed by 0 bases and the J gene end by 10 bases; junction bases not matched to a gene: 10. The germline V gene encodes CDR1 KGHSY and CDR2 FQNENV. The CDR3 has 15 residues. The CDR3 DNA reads TGTGCCAGCAGCCAATCCAGAACAGGGGGTCAATTAGCTTTCTTT. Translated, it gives CASSQSRTGGQLAFF.

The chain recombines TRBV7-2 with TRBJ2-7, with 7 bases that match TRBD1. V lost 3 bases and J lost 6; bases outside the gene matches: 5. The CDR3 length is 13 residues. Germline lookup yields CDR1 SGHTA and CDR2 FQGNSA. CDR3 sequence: CASSLATGTEQYV. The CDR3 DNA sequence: TGTGCCAGCAGCTTGGCGACAGGGACCGAGCAGTACGTC.

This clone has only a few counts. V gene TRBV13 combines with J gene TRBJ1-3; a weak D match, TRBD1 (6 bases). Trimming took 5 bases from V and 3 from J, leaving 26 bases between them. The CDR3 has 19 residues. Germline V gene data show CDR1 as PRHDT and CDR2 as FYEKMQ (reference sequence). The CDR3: CASSGGACKAGEDGNTIYF. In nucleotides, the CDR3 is TGTGCCAGCAGCGGGGGGGCCTGTAAGGCAGGGGAAGATGGAAACACCATATATTTT.

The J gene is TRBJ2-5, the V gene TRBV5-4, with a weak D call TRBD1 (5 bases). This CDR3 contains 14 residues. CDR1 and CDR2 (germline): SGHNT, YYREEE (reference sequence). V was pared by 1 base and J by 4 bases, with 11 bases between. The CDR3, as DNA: TGTGCCAGCAGCTTGCCCGGACATCCAGAGACCCAGTACTTC. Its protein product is CASSLPGHPETQYF.

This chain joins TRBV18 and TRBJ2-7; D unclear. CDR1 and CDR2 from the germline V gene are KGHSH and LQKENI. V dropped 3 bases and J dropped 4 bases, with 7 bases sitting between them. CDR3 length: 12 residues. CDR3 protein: CASSPFGYEQYF. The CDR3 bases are TGTGCCAGCTCACCGTTCGGGTACGAGCAGTACTTC.

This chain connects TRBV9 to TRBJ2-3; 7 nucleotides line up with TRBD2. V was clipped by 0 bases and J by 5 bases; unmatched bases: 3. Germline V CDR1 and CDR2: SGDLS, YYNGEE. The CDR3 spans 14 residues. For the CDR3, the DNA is TGTGCCAGCAGCGTAGCCCCGGGAGGAGATACGCAGTATTTT. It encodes CASSVAPGGDTQYF.